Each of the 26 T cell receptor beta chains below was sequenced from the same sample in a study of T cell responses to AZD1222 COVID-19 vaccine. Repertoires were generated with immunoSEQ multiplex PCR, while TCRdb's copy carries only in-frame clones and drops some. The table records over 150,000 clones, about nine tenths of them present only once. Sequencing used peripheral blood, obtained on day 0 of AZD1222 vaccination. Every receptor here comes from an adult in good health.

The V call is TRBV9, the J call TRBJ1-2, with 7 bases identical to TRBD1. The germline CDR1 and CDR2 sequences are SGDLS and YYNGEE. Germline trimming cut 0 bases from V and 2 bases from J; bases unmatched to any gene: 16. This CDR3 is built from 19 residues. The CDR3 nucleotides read TGTGCCAGCAGCGTAGCTACTGGGACAGCCGTTCTTATAAACTATGGCTACACCTTC. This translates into CASSVATGTAVLINYGYTF.

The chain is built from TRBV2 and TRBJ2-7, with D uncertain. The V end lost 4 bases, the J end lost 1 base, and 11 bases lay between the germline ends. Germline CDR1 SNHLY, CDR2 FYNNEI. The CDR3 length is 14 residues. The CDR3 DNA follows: TGTGCCAGCAGTGTATATGGTGGGTCCTACGAGCAGTACTTC. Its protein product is CASSVYGGSYEQYF.

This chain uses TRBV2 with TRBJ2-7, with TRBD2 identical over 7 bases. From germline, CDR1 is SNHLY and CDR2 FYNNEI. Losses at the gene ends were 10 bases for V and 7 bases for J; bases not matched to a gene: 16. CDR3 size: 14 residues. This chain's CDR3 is CATPVGGGTGEQYF. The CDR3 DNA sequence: TGTGCCACCCCCGTGGGGGGGGGAACGGGGGAGCAGTACTTC.

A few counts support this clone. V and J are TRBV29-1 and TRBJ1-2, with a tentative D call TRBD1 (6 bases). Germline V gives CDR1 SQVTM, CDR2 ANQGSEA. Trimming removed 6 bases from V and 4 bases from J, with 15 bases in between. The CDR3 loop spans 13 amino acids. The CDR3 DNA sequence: TGCAGCGTCGGCGGGGGCTTTAGCTATGGCTACACCTTC. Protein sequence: CSVGGGFSYGYTF. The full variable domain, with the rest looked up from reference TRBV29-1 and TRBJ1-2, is SAVISQKPSRDICQRGTSLTIQCQVDSQVTMMFWYRQQPGQSLTLIATANQGSEATYESGFVIDKFPISRPNLTFSTLTVSNMSPEDSSIYLCSVGGGFSYGYTFGSGTRLTVV.

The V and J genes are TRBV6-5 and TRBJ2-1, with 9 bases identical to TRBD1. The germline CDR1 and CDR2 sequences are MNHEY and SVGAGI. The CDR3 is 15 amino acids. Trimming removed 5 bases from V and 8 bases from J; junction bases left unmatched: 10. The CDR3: CASSRAGQGGDEQFF. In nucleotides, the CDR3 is TGTGCCAGCAGTAGAGCGGGACAGGGTGGGGATGAGCAGTTCTTC.

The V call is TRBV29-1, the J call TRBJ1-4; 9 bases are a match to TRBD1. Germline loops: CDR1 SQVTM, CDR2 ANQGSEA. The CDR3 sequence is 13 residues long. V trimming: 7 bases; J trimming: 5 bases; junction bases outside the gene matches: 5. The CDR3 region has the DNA TGCAGCGCCGAGGGGACAGGGAATGAAAAACTGTTTTTT. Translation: CSAEGTGNEKLFF.

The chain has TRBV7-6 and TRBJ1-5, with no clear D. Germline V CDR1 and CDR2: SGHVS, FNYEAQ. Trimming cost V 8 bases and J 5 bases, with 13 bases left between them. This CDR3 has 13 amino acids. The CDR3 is CASSSRFDQPQHF. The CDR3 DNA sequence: TGTGCCAGCTCGAGCAGGTTTGATCAGCCCCAGCATTTT.

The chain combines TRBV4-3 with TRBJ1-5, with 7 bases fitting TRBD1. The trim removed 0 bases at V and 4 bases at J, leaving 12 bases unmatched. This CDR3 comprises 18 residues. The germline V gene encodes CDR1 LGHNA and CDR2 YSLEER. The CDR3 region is CASSQEPPDRAPNQPQHF. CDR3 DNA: TGCGCCAGCAGCCAAGAACCCCCTGACAGGGCCCCAAATCAGCCCCAGCATTTT.

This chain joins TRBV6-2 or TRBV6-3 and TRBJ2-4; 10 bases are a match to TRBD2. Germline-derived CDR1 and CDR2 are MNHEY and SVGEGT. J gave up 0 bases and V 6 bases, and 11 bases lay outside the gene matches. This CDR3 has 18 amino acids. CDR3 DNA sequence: TGTGCCAGCAGCGCTAGCGGGGGCTATGAAGGAGCCAAAAACATTCAGTACTTC. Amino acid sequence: CASSASGGYEGAKNIQYF.

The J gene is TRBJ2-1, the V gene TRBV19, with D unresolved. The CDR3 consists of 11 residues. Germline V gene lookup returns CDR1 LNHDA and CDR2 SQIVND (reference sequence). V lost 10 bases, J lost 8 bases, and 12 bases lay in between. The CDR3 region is CATGVVDEQFF. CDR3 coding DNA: TGTGCCACCGGTGTAGTCGATGAGCAGTTCTTC.

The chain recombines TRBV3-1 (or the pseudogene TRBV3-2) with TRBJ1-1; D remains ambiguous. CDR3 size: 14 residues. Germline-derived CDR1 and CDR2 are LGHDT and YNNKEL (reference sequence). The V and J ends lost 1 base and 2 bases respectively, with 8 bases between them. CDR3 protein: CASSQVESNTEAFF. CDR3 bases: TGTGCCAGCAGCCAAGTGGAGAGTAACACTGAAGCTTTCTTT.

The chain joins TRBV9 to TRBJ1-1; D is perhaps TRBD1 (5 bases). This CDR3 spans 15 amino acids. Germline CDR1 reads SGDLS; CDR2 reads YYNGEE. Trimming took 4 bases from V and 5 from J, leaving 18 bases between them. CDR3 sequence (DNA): TGTGCCAGCAGCACTCAGCAGGGAGAATTGACTGAAGCTTTCTTT. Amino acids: CASSTQQGELTEAFF.

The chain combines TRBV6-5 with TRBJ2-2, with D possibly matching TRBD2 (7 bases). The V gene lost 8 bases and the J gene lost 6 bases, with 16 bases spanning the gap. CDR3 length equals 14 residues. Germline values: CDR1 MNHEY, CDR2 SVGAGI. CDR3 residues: CASCTRGGPGELFF. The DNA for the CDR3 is TGTGCCAGCTGCACGAGGGGGGGTCCCGGGGAGCTGTTTTTT.

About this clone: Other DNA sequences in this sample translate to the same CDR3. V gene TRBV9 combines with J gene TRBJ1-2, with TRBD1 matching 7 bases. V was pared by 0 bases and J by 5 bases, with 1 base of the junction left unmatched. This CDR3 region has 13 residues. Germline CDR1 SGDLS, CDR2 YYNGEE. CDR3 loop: CASSVGQGYGYTF. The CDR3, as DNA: TGTGCCAGCAGCGTAGGACAGGGATATGGCTACACCTTC.

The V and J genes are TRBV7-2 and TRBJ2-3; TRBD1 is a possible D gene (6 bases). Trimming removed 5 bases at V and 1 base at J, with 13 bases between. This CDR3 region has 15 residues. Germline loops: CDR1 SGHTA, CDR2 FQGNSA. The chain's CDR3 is CASSQQGSGTDTQYF. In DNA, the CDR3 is TGTGCCAGCAGCCAACAGGGTAGCGGCACAGATACGCAGTATTTT.

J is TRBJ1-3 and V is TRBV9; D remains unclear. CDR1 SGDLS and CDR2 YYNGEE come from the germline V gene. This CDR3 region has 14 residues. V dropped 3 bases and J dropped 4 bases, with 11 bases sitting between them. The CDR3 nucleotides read TGTGCCAGCAGCGCGGGCCCTAGGGGAAACACCATATATTTT. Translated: CASSAGPRGNTIYF.

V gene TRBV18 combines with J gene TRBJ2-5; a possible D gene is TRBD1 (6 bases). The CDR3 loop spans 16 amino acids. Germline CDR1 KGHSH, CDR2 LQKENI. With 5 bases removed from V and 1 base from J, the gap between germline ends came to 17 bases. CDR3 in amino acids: CASSSFRTATQETQYF. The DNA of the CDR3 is TGTGCCAGCTCATCTTTTCGGACAGCCACCCAAGAGACCCAGTACTTC.

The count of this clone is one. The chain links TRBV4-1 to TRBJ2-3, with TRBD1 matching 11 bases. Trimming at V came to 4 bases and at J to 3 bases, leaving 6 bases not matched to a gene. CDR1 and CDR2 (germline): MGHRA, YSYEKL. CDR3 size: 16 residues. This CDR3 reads CASSRIGQGATDTQYF. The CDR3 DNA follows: TGCGCCAGCAGCCGAATTGGACAGGGGGCGACAGATACGCAGTATTTT.

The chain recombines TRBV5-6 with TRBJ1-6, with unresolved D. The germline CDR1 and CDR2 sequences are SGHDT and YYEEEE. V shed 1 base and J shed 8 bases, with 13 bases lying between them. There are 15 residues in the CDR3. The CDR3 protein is CASSLKQLGDSPLHF. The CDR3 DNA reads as TGTGCCAGCAGCTTGAAACAGCTCGGGGATTCACCCCTCCACTTT.

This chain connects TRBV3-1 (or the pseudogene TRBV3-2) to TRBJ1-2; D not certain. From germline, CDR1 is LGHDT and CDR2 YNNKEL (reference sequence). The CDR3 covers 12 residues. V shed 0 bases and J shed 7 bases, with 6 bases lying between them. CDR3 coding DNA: TGTGCCAGCAGCCAAGATTCCACTGGCTACACCTTC. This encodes CASSQDSTGYTF.

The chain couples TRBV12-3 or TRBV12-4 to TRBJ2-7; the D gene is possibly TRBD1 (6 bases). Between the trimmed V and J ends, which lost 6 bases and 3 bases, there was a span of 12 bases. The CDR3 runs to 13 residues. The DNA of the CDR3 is TGTGCCAGCAGGGGGGCAGGTCGCTACGAGCAGTACTTC. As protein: CASRGAGRYEQYF.

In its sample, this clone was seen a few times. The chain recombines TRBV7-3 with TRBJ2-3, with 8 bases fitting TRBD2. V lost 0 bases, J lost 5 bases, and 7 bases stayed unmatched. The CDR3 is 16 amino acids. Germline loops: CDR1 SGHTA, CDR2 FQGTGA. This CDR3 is CASSLTVSGVVDTQYF. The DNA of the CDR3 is TGTGCCAGCAGCTTAACCGTTAGCGGGGTAGTAGATACGCAGTATTTT.

The CDR3 here is CAIKGDSDGNTIYF. In nucleotides, the CDR3 is TGTGCCATCAAGGGGGACAGCGATGGAAACACCATATATTTT. This sequence joins TRBV10-3 and TRBJ1-3; TRBD1 aligns across 7 bases. There are 14 residues in the CDR3. CDR1 and CDR2 from the germline V gene are ENHRY and SYGVKD. The ends lost 7 bases at V and 3 bases at J; junction bases unmatched: 6.

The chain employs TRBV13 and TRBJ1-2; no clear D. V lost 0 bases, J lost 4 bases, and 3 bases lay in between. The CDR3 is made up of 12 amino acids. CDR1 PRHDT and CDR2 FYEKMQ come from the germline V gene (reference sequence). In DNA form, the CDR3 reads TGTGCCAGCAGCTTAGGGTTCTATGGCTACACCTTC. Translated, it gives CASSLGFYGYTF. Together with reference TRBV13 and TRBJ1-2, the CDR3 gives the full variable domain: AAGVIQSPRHLIKEKRETATLKCYPIPRHDTVYWYQQGPGQDPQFLISFYEKMQSDKGSIPDRFSAQQFSDYHSELNMSSLELGDSALYFCASSLGFYGYTFGSGTRLTVV.

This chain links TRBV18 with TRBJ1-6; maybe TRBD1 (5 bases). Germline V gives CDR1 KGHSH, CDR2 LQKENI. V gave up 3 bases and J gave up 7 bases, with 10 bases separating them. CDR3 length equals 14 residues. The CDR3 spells CASSPGTENSPLHF. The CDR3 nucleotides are TGTGCCAGCTCACCCGGGACCGAGAATTCACCCCTCCACTTT.

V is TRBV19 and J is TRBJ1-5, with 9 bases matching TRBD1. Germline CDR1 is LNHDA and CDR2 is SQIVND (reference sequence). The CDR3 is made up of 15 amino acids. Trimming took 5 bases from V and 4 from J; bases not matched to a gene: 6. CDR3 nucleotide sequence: TGTGCCAGTAGTCCCCTAGGGACAGGGAATCAGCCCCAGCATTTT. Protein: CASSPLGTGNQPQHF. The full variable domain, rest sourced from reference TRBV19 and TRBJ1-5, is DGGITQSPKYLFRKEGQNVTLSCEQNLNHDAMYWYRQDPGQGLRLIYYSQIVNDFQKGDIAEGYSVSREKKESFPLTVTSAQKNPTAFYLCASSPLGTGNQPQHFGDGTRLSIL.